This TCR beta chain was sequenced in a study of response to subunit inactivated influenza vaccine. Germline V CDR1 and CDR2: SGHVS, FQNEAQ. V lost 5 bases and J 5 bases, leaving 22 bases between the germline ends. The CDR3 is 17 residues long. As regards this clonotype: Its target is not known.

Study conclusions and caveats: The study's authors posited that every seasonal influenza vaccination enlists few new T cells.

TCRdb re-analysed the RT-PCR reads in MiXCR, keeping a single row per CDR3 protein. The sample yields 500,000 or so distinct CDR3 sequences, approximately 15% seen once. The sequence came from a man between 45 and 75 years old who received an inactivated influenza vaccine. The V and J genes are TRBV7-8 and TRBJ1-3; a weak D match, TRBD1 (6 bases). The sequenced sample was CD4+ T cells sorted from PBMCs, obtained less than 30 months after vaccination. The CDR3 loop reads CASSPLVGGAGRNTIYF. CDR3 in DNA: TGTGCCAGCAGCCCCCTGGTGGGGGGCGCGGGGAGAAACACCATATATTTT.